This passage covers 22 T cell receptor beta chains from one sample sequenced in a study of CD8 T cells in Susac syndrome. The RNA input was about 0.5 to 1 ug, and it was reverse transcribed with random hexamers. A single record per CDR3 protein comes from TCRdb applying MiXCR to the immunoSEQ multiplex PCR reads. The table has 150,000 to 160,000 distinct CDR3 sequences, around 96% seen once. Material for sequencing was CD4+ T cells from PBMCs. Receptors were obtained from a human donor with Susac syndrome.

This rearrangement joins TRBV18 to TRBJ1-1; the D is unclear. The germline V gene has CDR1 KGHSH and CDR2 LQKENI. V lost 0 bases and J lost 1, with 9 bases in between. The length of the CDR3 is 15 residues. The CDR3 coding sequence is TGTGCCAGCTCACCACCGCCAGCGGGGAACACTGAAGCTTTCTTT. Residues: CASSPPPAGNTEAFF.

J is TRBJ1-1 and V is TRBV19; no firm D call. CDR3 size: 16 residues. Trimming cost V 3 bases and J 3 bases, with 17 bases left between them. Germline lookup yields CDR1 LNHDA and CDR2 SQIVND (reference sequence). As DNA, the CDR3 is TGTGCCAGTAGTATCGCAACATGGGGAGCGGACACTGAAGCTTTCTTT. Translating gives CASSIATWGADTEAFF.

This clonotype was counted a single time. The V call is TRBV3-1, the J call TRBJ2-3; the D gene is possibly TRBD1 (5 bases). Germline V gene data show CDR1 as LGHDT and CDR2 as YNNKEL (reference sequence). Trimming removed 7 bases from V and 8 bases from J, with 10 bases in between. The CDR3 covers 11 residues. The CDR3 is CASTQGPTQYF. As DNA, the CDR3 is TGTGCCAGCACCCAGGGCCCTACGCAGTATTTT.

This clonotype was observed a single time. The rearrangement uses TRBV15 and TRBJ1-4; D is unresolved. With 1 base removed from V and 8 bases from J, the gap between germline ends came to 5 bases. Germline V gene data show CDR1 as LNHNV and CDR2 as YYDKDF (reference sequence). The CDR3 loop spans 12 amino acids. DNA for the CDR3: TGTGCCACCAGCAGAGTTGGGGAAAAACTGTTTTTT. Amino acids: CATSRVGEKLFF.

The rearrangement joins TRBV20-1 to TRBJ2-5; 8 nucleotides agree with TRBD1. The CDR3 has 13 residues. The V and J ends lost 4 bases and 1 base, in that order; junction bases with no gene match: 2. Germline V gene sequence: CDR1 DFQATT, CDR2 SNEGSKA (reference sequence). The chain's CDR3 is CSATGQGQETQYF. CDR3 DNA: TGCAGTGCTACTGGACAGGGCCAAGAGACCCAGTACTTC.

The CDR3 coding sequence is TGCGCCAGCAGCTTGGGGACAGTCTACGAGCAGTACTTC. It encodes CASSLGTVYEQYF. This chain connects TRBV5-1 to TRBJ2-7; D perhaps matches TRBD1 (6 bases). This CDR3 comprises 13 residues. Germline CDR1 reads SGHRS; CDR2 reads YFSETQ. Trimming shortened V by 0 bases and J by 3 bases, and 7 bases separated the two germline ends.

The CDR3 loop is CASSLRDGIYEQYF. CDR3 sequence (DNA): TGTGCCAGCAGTCTTCGGGACGGTATCTACGAGCAGTACTTC. The J gene is TRBJ2-7, the V gene TRBV6-6; D is possibly TRBD1 or TRBD2 (5 bases each). The CDR3 is 14 residues long. Trimming took 5 bases from V and 3 from J, leaving 14 bases between them. Germline CDR1 MNHNY, CDR2 SVGAGI (reference sequence).

A single count supports this clonotype. The CDR3 DNA reads as TGTGCCAGCCTCCCCCAGGGGGCTCTCTACGAGCAGTACTTC. This sequence encodes CASLPQGALYEQYF. The chain recombines TRBV6-2 or TRBV6-3 with TRBJ2-7; 8 bases align to TRBD1. The CDR3 length is 14 residues. V shed 8 bases, J shed 3 bases, and the junction held 9 bases outside the gene matches. In germline, CDR1 is MNHEY, CDR2 SVGEGT.

The V and J genes are TRBV24-1 and TRBJ2-3; D possibly matches TRBD1 or TRBD2 (5 bases each). The V and J ends lost 4 bases and 11 bases respectively, with 21 bases between them. Germline-derived CDR1 and CDR2 are KGHDR and SFDVKD. This CDR3 is 15 amino acids long. The CDR3 DNA reads as TGTGCCACCAGTGACCCCCGGGACCGCCTAGAGGGGCAGTATTTT. Translating it yields CATSDPRDRLEGQYF.

This chain joins TRBV3-1 and TRBJ2-7; D ambiguous. The CDR3 has 13 amino acids. V was trimmed by 4 bases and J by 6 bases, leaving 13 bases between them. Germline V gene sequence: CDR1 LGHDT, CDR2 YNNKEL (reference sequence). The CDR3 spells CASSLGTTGEQYF. For the CDR3, the DNA is TGTGCCAGCAGCCTCGGTACTACGGGCGAGCAGTACTTC.

The chain joins TRBV6-2 or TRBV6-3 to TRBJ1-4; D is uncertain. The CDR3 covers 12 residues. The V gene lost 6 bases and the J gene lost 14 bases, with 16 bases spanning the gap. The germline CDR1 and CDR2 sequences are MNHEY and SVGEGT. The CDR3 is CASRNRALALFF. The DNA of the CDR3 is TGTGCCAGCAGAAACCGGGCCCTAGCCCTGTTTTTT.

The V call is TRBV20-1, the J call TRBJ2-5; a weak D match, TRBD2 (6 bases). CDR3 length: 13 residues. Germline assignment: CDR1 DFQATT and CDR2 SNEGSKA (reference sequence). V gave up 3 bases and J gave up 2 bases, with 10 bases separating them. The CDR3 DNA sequence: TGCAGTGCTAGCTCGGGAGTTCAAGAGACCCAGTACTTC. Translation gives CSASSGVQETQYF.

This chain uses TRBV20-1 with TRBJ2-5; D not resolved. The CDR3 runs 13 residues. The germline CDR1 and CDR2 sequences are DFQATT and SNEGSKA (reference sequence). Trimming cost V 2 bases and J 5 bases, with 12 bases left between them. CDR3 loop: CSARNTGLETQYF. CDR3 DNA sequence: TGCAGTGCTAGAAACACCGGATTGGAGACCCAGTACTTC.

This chain connects TRBV18 to TRBJ2-5; D is unclear. CDR3 length equals 13 residues. V shed 2 bases and J shed 0 bases, with 4 bases lying between them. The V gene's germline CDR1 is KGHSH and CDR2 LQKENI. The CDR3 nucleotides are TGTGCCAGCTCACCAAACCACCAAGAGACCCAGTACTTC. It specifies CASSPNHQETQYF.

This rearrangement joins TRBV20-1 to TRBJ2-3; the D gene is possibly TRBD2 (5 bases). The germline V and J ends were trimmed by 3 bases and 2 bases, with 12 bases remaining between them. CDR1 and CDR2 (germline): DFQATT, SNEGSKA (reference sequence). The CDR3 runs to 14 residues. The CDR3 DNA follows: TGCAGTGCTAGGACCGGACTTACCACAGATACGCAGTATTTT. Protein product: CSARTGLTTDTQYF.

J is TRBJ2-1 and V is TRBV10-3, with 9 bases identical to TRBD2. Germline assignment: CDR1 ENHRY and CDR2 SYGVKD. After removal of 3 bases from V and 8 bases from J, the junction contained 8 bases not matched to a gene. The CDR3 covers 15 residues. The chain's CDR3 is CAISELAGASDEQFF. CDR3 coding DNA: TGTGCCATCAGTGAATTAGCGGGAGCAAGCGATGAGCAGTTCTTC.

This chain connects TRBV29-1 to TRBJ2-7; 7 bases agree with TRBD1. Germline CDR1 SQVTM, CDR2 ANQGSEA. This CDR3 is built from 11 residues. The V segment lost 7 bases and the J segment 7 bases; nucleotides outside the gene matches: 7. CDR3 bases: TGCAGCGGAGTCAGGGGGAAGGAGCAGTACTTC. It yields the protein CSGVRGKEQYF.

This clonotype was observed once. The J gene is TRBJ2-3, the V gene TRBV11-3; D is uncertain. The V end lost 1 base, the J end lost 2 bases, and 10 bases lay between the germline ends. CDR3 length: 15 amino acids. Germline values: CDR1 SGHNT, CDR2 YENEEA. The CDR3 DNA follows: TGTGCCAGCAGCTTAGGGGCTACCCCCACAGATACGCAGTATTTT. Translating it yields CASSLGATPTDTQYF.

CDR3 bases: TGTGCCAGCAGCCCTCGAGGGCACGATGAAGCTTTCTTT. Encoded protein: CASSPRGHDEAFF. The V call is TRBV6-6, the J call TRBJ1-1; no reliable D call. Trimming took 6 bases from V and 7 from J, leaving 15 bases between them. Germline V gene sequence: CDR1 MNHNY, CDR2 SVGAGI (reference sequence). This CDR3 is 13 amino acids long.

This clonotype was detected only a few times. The chain joins TRBV13 to TRBJ2-5; TRBD1 matches at 7 bases. Per germline, CDR1 PRHDT and CDR2 FYEKMQ (reference sequence). The trim removed 5 bases at V and 1 base at J, leaving 4 bases unmatched. The CDR3 is 14 residues long. The CDR3 DNA is TGTGCCAGCAGCACCCGGGACAGCCAAGAGACCCAGTACTTC. This encodes CASSTRDSQETQYF. The whole variable domain, filled in from reference TRBV13 and TRBJ2-5, reads AAGVIQSPRHLIKEKRETATLKCYPIPRHDTVYWYQQGPGQDPQFLISFYEKMQSDKGSIPDRFSAQQFSDYHSELNMSSLELGDSALYFCASSTRDSQETQYFGPGTRLLVL.

V and J are TRBV10-3 and TRBJ2-6; D unclear. This CDR3 has 15 residues. Looked up from germline, CDR1 is ENHRY and CDR2 is SYGVKD. The V and J ends lost 6 bases and 0 bases respectively, with 9 bases between them. The CDR3: CAISQGGSGANVLTF. For the CDR3, the DNA is TGTGCCATCAGCCAAGGTGGCTCTGGGGCCAACGTCCTGACTTTC.

This chain joins TRBV12-3 or TRBV12-4 and TRBJ2-6; D is uncertain. CDR3 length equals 16 residues. V was clipped by 1 base and J by 1 base, with 8 bases between them. This CDR3 is CASSLVVGSGANVLTF. In DNA, the CDR3 is TGTGCCAGCAGTTTAGTCGTCGGGTCTGGGGCCAACGTCCTGACTTTC.